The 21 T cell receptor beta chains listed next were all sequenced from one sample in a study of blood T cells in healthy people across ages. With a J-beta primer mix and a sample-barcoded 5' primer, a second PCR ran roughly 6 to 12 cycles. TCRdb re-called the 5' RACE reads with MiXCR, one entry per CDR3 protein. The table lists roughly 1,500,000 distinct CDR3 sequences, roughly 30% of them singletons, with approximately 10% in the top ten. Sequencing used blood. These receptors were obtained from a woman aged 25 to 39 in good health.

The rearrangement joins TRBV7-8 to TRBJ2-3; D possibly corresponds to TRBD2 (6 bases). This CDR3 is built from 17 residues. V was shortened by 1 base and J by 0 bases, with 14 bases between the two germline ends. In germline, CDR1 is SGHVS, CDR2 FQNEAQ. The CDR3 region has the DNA TGTGCCAGCAGCTTAGAGGGTGGGAGGAGGAGCACAGATACGCAGTATTTT. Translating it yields CASSLEGGRRSTDTQYF.

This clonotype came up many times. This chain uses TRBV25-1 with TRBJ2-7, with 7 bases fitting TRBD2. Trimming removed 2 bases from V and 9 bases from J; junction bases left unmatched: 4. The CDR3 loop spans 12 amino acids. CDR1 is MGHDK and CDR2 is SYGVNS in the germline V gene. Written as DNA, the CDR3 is TGTGCCAGCAGTGAAGGCGTAGCGGGGCAGTACTTC. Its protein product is CASSEGVAGQYF.

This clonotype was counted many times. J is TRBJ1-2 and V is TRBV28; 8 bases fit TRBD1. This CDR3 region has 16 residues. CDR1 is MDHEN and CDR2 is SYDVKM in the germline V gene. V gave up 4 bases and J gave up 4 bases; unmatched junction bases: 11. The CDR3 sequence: CASSYLPGQGGYGYTF. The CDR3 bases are TGTGCCAGCAGTTATCTACCAGGACAGGGCGGCTATGGCTACACCTTC.

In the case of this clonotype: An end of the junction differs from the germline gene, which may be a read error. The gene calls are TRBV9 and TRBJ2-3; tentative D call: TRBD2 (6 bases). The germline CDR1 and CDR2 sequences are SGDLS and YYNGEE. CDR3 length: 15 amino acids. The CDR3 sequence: CASSVWGRSTDTRYF. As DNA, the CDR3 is TGTGCCAGCAGCGTATGGGGGAGGTCCACAGATACGCGGTATTTT.

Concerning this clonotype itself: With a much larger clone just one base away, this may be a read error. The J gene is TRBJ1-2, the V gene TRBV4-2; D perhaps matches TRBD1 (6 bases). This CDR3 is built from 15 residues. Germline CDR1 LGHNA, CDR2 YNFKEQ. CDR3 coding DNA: TGTGCCAGCAGCCAAGAGACGCAGGGACACTATGGCTACGCCTTC. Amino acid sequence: CASSQETQGHYGYAF.

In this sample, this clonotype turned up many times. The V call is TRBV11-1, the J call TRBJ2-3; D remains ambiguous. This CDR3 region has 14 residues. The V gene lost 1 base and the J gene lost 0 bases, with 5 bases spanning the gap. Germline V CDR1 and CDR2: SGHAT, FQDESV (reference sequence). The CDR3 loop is CASSLVRSTDTQYF. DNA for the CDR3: TGTGCCAGCAGCTTAGTCCGGAGCACAGATACGCAGTATTTT.

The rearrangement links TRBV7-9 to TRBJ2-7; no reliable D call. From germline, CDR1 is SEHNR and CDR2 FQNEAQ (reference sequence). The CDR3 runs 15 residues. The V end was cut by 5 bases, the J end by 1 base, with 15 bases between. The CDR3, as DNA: TGTGCCAGCAGCCACGGGCAGGAGCCTTCCTACGAGCAGTACTTC. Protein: CASSHGQEPSYEQYF. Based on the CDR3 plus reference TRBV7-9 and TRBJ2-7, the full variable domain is DTGVSQNPRHKITKRGQNVTFRCDPISEHNRLYWYRQTLGQGPEFLTYFQNEAQLEKSRLLSDRFSAERPKGSFSTLEIQRTEQGDSAMYLCASSHGQEPSYEQYFGPGTRLTVT.

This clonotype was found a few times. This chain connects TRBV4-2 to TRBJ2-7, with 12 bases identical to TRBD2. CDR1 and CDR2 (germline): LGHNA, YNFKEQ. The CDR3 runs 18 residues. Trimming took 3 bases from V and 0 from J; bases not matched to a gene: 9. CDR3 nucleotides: TGTGCCAGCAGCCATCCCCTAGCGGGAGGGAAGAGCTCCTACGAGCAGTACTTC. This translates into CASSHPLAGGKSSYEQYF.

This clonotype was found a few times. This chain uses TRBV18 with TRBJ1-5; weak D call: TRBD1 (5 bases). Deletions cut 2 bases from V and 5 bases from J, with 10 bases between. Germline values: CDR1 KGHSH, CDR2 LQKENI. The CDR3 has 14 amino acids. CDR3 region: CASSPEGAHQPQHF. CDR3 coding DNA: TGTGCCAGCTCACCAGAAGGGGCTCATCAGCCCCAGCATTTT.

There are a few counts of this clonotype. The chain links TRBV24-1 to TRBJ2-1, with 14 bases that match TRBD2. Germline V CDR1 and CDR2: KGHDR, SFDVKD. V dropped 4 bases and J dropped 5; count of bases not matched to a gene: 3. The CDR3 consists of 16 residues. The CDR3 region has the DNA TGTGCCACCAGTGAGGTGGGACTAGCGGGAGACAATGAGCAGTTCTTC. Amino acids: CATSEVGLAGDNEQFF.

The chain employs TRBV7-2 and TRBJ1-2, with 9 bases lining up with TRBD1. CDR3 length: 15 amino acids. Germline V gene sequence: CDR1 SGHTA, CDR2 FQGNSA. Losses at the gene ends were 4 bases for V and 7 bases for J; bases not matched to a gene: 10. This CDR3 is CASSYSGQGPGGYTF. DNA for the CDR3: TGTGCCAGCAGCTACAGCGGACAGGGGCCCGGTGGCTACACCTTC.

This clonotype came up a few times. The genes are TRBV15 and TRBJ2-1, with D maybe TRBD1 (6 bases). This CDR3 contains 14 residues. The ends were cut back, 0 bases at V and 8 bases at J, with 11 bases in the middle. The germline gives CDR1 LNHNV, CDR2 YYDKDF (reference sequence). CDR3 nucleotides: TGTGCCACCAGCAGAGATGGGGGCCGCCATGAGCAGTTCTTC. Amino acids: CATSRDGGRHEQFF.

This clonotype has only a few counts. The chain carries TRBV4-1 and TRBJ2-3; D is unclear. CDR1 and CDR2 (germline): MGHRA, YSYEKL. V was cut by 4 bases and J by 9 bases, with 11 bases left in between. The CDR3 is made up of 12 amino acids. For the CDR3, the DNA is TGCGCCAGCAGCCTAGCCCTGGGGACGCAGTATTTT. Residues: CASSLALGTQYF.

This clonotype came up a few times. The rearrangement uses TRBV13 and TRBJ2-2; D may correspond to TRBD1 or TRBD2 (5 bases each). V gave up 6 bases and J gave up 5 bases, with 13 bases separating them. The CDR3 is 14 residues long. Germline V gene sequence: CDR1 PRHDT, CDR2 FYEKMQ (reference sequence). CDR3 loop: CASSSTEGTGELFF. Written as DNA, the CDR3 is TGTGCCAGCAGTTCGACAGAGGGGACCGGGGAGCTGTTTTTT.

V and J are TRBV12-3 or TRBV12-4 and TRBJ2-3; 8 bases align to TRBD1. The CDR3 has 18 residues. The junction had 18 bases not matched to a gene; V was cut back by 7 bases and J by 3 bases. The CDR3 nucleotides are TGTGCCAGCATCCAAGGGCCAGCCGGACAGGGAGTGACAGATACGCAGTATTTT. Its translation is CASIQGPAGQGVTDTQYF.

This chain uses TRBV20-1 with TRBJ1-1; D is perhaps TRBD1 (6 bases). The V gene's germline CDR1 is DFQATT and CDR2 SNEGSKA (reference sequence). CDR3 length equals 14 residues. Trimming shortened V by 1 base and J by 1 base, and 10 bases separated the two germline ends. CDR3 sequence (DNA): TGCAGTGCTAGAGTCGGGACACCGAACACTGAAGCTTTCTTT. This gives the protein CSARVGTPNTEAFF.

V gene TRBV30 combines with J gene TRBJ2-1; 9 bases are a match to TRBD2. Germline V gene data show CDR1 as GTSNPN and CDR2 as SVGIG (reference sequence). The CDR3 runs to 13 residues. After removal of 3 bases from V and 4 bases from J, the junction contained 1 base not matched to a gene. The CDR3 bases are TGTGCCTGGAGGACTAGCGGTTACAATGAGCAGTTCTTC. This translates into CAWRTSGYNEQFF.

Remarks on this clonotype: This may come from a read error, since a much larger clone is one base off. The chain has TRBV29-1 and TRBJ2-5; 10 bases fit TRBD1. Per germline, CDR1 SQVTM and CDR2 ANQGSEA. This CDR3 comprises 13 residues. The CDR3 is CRADRGREETQYF. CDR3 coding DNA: TGCAGAGCCGACAGGGGGCGGGAAGAGACCCAGTACTTC. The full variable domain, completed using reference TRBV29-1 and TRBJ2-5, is SAVISQKPSRDICQRGTSLTIQCQVDSQVTMMFWYRQQPGQSLTLIATANQGSEATYESGFVIDKFPISRPNLTFSTLTVSNMSPEDSSIYLCRADRGREETQYFGPGTRLLVL.

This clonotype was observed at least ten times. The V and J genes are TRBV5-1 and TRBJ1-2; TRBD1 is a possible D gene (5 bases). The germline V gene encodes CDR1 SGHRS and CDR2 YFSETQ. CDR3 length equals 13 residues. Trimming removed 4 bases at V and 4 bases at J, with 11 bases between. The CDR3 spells CASSLGALYGYTF. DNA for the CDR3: TGCGCCAGCAGCCTAGGGGCCCTCTATGGCTACACCTTC.

CDR3 protein: CASSQAGGDHTQYF. CDR3 coding DNA: TGTGCCAGCAGCCAGGCCGGGGGGGACCATACGCAGTATTTT. The chain uses TRBV6-6 and TRBJ2-3; 8 nucleotides line up with TRBD2. After removal of 6 bases from V and 7 bases from J, the junction contained 9 bases not matched to a gene. Germline CDR1 is MNHNY and CDR2 is SVGAGI (reference sequence). The CDR3 is 14 residues long.

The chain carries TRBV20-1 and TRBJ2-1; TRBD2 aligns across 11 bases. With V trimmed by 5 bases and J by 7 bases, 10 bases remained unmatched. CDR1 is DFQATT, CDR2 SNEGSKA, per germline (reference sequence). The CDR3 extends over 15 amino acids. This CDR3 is CSAQGSGGDWNEQFF. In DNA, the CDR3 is TGCAGTGCTCAGGGTAGCGGGGGGGATTGGAATGAGCAGTTCTTC.